Listed below are T cell receptor beta chains from one sample, sequenced in a study of regulatory dendritic cells for organ transplantation. Clones were sequenced by immunoSEQ multiplex PCR, and TCRdb holds only the in-frame ones, with some missing. The sample carries some 29,000 clones, around 80% recorded once. The sequenced sample consisted of naive CD4+ T cells from blood. The receptor source for this set is a human donor in good health. The CDR3 runs from the conserved cysteine through the conserved F or W. The order of the fields is J gene, D gene, V gene, clone size, CDR3 DNA, CDR3 protein. D genes are given only for firm matches. The size field is filled for only some rows; it gives once, few, many or a size class.

TRBJ1-1 TRBD1 TRBV6-1 - TGTGCCAGCACCCCCGGGACAGCGAACACTGAAGCTTTCTTT CASTPGTANTEAFF
TRBJ1-3 - TRBV10-3 - TGTGCCATCCGCGATCAGGAATCTGGAAACACCATATATTTT CAIRDQESGNTIYF
TRBJ2-7 - TRBV6-1 once TGTGCCAGCAGGCGGTTACAGGGTTCTCAGGAGCAGTACTTC CASRRLQGSQEQYF
TRBJ2-5 TRBD1 TRBV5-1 once TGCGCCAGCAGCCCGGGACAGCAAGAGACCCAGTACTTC CASSPGQQETQYF
TRBJ1-6 TRBD1 TRBV7-9 - TGTGCCAGCAGCGAACCGGGACAGGGGGCAAATTCACCCCTCCACTTT CASSEPGQGANSPLHF
TRBJ2-3 - TRBV5-4 - TGTGCCAGCAGCCTAGGACTTGGCACAGATACGCAGTATTTT CASSLGLGTDTQYF
TRBJ2-1 - TRBV11-3 - TGTGCCAGCAGCTTAGATCGAGGGGGGCAGTTCTTC CASSLDRGGQFF
TRBJ1-6 - TRBV6-5 few TGTGCCAGCTGCCGGGGGACGGGAGTTGGTTCACCCCTCCACTTT CASCRGTGVGSPLHF
TRBJ2-2 - TRBV7-9 - TGTGCCAGCAGCTTATTTAGGGGCGTAGACACCGGGGAGCTGTTTTTT CASSLFRGVDTGELFF
TRBJ2-3 TRBD2 TRBV5-1 - TGCGCCAGCAGCTTGAATCCCCGGTGGGCTAGCGGGGATGCAGATACGCAGTATTTT CASSLNPRWASGDADTQYF
TRBJ1-1 - TRBV6-1 once TGTGCCAGCAGTTCCTCGGAGAGGAACACTGAAGCTTTCTTT CASSSSERNTEAFF
TRBJ1-3 TRBD1 TRBV7-9 - TGTGCCGCAAACAGGGGTGACTCTGGAAACACCATATATTTT CAANRGDSGNTIYF
TRBJ1-5 TRBD1 TRBV29-1 - TGCAGCGTTACTCAGGGGGCCCATCAGCCCCAGCATTTT CSVTQGAHQPQHF
TRBJ2-2 - TRBV6-5 - TGTGCCAGCAGTTACTCGAACAACGGGGTCGCCGGGGAGCTGTTTTTT CASSYSNNGVAGELFF
TRBJ2-7 TRBD2 TRBV6-5 - TGTGCCAGCCAAAGGACTAGCGGCTACTACGAGCAGTACTTC CASQRTSGYYEQYF
TRBJ1-1 - TRBV7-2 - TGTGCCAGCAGCTTACTACGGAACACTGAAGCTTTCTTT CASSLLRNTEAFF
TRBJ2-2 TRBD1 TRBV11-1 - TGTGCCAGCAGCCTATTCGGACAGGTTCGGACCGGGGAGCTGTTTTTT CASSLFGQVRTGELFF
TRBJ1-1 TRBD1 TRBV19 - TGTGCCAGTAGTAGCGAACAGGGGAGGAACACTGAAGCTTTCTTT CASSSEQGRNTEAFF
TRBJ2-3 TRBD2 TRBV11-3 - TGTGCCAGCAGCTTATTCGGACTAGACAGCACAGATACGCAGTATTTT CASSLFGLDSTDTQYF
TRBJ2-7 - TRBV19 few TGTGCCAGTAGTATGCGCGGGGGCGGGTACGAGCAGTACTTC CASSMRGGGYEQYF
TRBJ1-5 - TRBV9 - TGTGCCAGCAGCGGCGGGGGGAATCAGCCCCAGCATTTT CASSGGGNQPQHF
TRBJ1-2 - TRBV18 - TGTGCCAGCTCACCACCGCTTGACAGCTATGGCTACACCTTC CASSPPLDSYGYTF
TRBJ1-4 TRBD1 TRBV5-1 - TGCGCCAGCAGTGCTACAGGGGGGCATGAAAAACTGTTTTTT CASSATGGHEKLFF
TRBJ2-7 TRBD1 TRBV19 - TGTGCCAGTAAATGGGACAGGGGTTCCTACGAGCAGTACTTC CASKWDRGSYEQYF
TRBJ2-2 TRBD1 TRBV7-2 - TGTGCCAGAAAGCTCCACCGGGACAGCGCTTCCGGGGAGCTGTTTTTT CARKLHRDSASGELFF
TRBJ1-3 TRBD1 TRBV9 - TGTGCCAGCAGCGCCCAACGGGACAGAGGAAACACCATATATTTT CASSAQRDRGNTIYF
TRBJ1-6 TRBD1 TRBV5-1 - TGCGCCAGCAGCGGGACCGGGACAGAGAATTCACCCCTCCACTTT CASSGTGTENSPLHF
TRBJ2-1 - TRBV7-9 - TGTGCCAGCAGCTTGGCGGACACTCTTAACAATGAGCAGTTCTTC CASSLADTLNNEQFF
TRBJ2-3 TRBD1 TRBV5-1 - TGCGCCAGCCGAGGGACAGGGGGCACAGATACGCAGTATTTT CASRGTGGTDTQYF
TRBJ2-3 - TRBV5-4 - TGTGCCAGCAGCCTCCGGGACACAGATACGCAGTATTTT CASSLRDTDTQYF
TRBJ1-2 TRBD1 TRBV4-1 - TGCGCCAGCAGCCAAGGCGACAGGGGGCTTGGCTACACCTTC CASSQGDRGLGYTF
TRBJ1-5 TRBD1 TRBV7-2 - TGTGCCAGCAGCTTAGGCCCCGGGACAGGAGGCAGTCAGCCCCAGCATTTT CASSLGPGTGGSQPQHF
TRBJ2-7 - TRBV7-2 - TGTGCCAGCAGGCCGGGTAATAACGCCGAGCAGTACTTC CASRPGNNAEQYF
TRBJ1-6 - TRBV4-1 - TGCGCCAGCAGCTACAGGTCGGCAGGGCAGAATTCACCCCTCCACTTT CASSYRSAGQNSPLHF
TRBJ1-1 TRBD1 TRBV4-1 - TGCGCCAGCAGCCAGGCTGGACAGGGGAGGACTGAAGCTTTCTTT CASSQAGQGRTEAFF
TRBJ1-1 TRBD1 TRBV5-1 few TGCGCCAGCACCCGGGACAGGGGCGACACTGAAGCTTTCTTT CASTRDRGDTEAFF
TRBJ1-2 - TRBV5-1 - TGCGCCAGCAGCTTGGTGACCCCAGCGGATGGCTACACCTTC CASSLVTPADGYTF
TRBJ2-2 TRBD2 TRBV11-3 - TGTGCCAGCTGGCCGGGGGGGCCCACCGGGGAGCTGTTTTTT CASWPGGPTGELFF